This T cell receptor (beta chain) was found in a study of lymphopenia after photon versus proton radiotherapy. Findings and limits, study-wide: Photon-treated patients lost naive T cells and TCR diversity; proton-treated stayed stable. A bigger post-nadir fall in TCR diversity correlated inversely with survival time in deceased patients. Post-nadir diversity loss with photons came from oligoclonal expansion, particularly CD8+ Temra cells.

The protocol was immunoSEQ multiplex PCR, while the TCRdb copy is restricted to in-frame clones and leaves out a portion. The sample includes 40,000 or so clones, 85% of them seen just once. This CDR3 contains 14 residues. Germline V gene data show CDR1 as GTSNPN and CDR2 as SVGIG (reference sequence). Trimming shortened V by 2 bases and J by 3 bases, and 11 bases separated the two germline ends. This clone was found a few times. Its antigen is undetermined. The J gene is TRBJ2-1, the V gene TRBV30, with D possibly being TRBD1 or TRBD2 (5 bases each). Sequences were derived from peripheral blood, sampled from a patient treated with photon-based radiotherapy. The clonotype originates from a man aged 35-49 years with gastric cancer. CDR3 coding DNA: TGTGCCTGGAGTCCCAGCGGACACTACAATGAGCAGTTCTTC. It yields the protein CAWSPSGHYNEQFF.